This TCR beta chain was captured by sequencing in a study of OX40 agonist ivuxolimab in advanced cancers. Between the trimmed V and J ends, which lost 1 base and 7 bases, there was a span of 24 bases. In germline, CDR1 is SGHTA, CDR2 FQGNSA. This CDR3 has 18 amino acids. Only in-frame clones appear in the TCRdb table, and some are missing; sequencing was by immunoSEQ multiplex PCR. The sample lists over 55,000 clones; 80% to 90% were seen once. Material: CD4+ or CD8+ T cells sorted from blood, obtained in a trial of the OX40 agonist ivuxolimab. The genes are TRBV7-2 and TRBJ2-3; weak D call: TRBD1 (5 bases). The sequence came from an adult with an advanced solid tumor such as melanoma, head and neck, liver or kidney cancer. CDR3 amino acids: CASSLDLGHLQRPHTQYF. CDR3 in DNA: TGTGCCAGCAGCTTAGACCTCGGACATCTACAACGTCCCCATACGCAGTATTTT.